This is a list of T cell receptor beta chains from one sample in a study of cytomegalovirus exposure and HLA in healthy donors. TCRdb keeps only in-frame clones here, not all; method: immunoSEQ multiplex PCR. This repertoire includes tens of thousands of clones. What was sequenced was PBMCs. The receptors stem from a young man in good health and CMV-seropositive. Both conserved end residues are part of each CDR3. D genes are given only for firm matches.

v_gene,d_gene,j_gene,CDR3nt,CDR3aa
TRBV6-6,TRBD2,TRBJ2-1,TGTGCCAGCAGTTATCTAGCGGGAGGCCACAATGAGCAGTTCTTC,CASSYLAGGHNEQFF
TRBV2,TRBD1,TRBJ2-1,TGTGCCACCTTCGGGGCCAGGGGGCTAGATGAGCAGTTCTTC,CATFGARGLDEQFF
TRBV11-2,TRBD1,TRBJ2-7,TGTGCCAGCAGTGGGACAGGGAGTACCTACGAGCAGTACTTC,CASSGTGSTYEQYF
TRBV10-3,NA,TRBJ1-5,TGTGCCATCAGTGAGTCCCTTTCCCAGCCCCAGCATTTT,CAISESLSQPQHF
TRBV7-8,NA,TRBJ1-5,TGTGCCAGCAGCTTAGCGCGGGGGGGTCAGCCCCAGCATTTT,CASSLARGGQPQHF
TRBV5-1,NA,TRBJ2-3,TGCGCCAGCAGCTCCGTCCTCGACAGGATGGGGGGGGGTACGCAGTATTTT,CASSSVLDRMGGGTQYF
TRBV4-1,TRBD2,TRBJ2-5,TGCGCCAGCAGCCAAGATCTCTTCGGACTAGCGGGAGGGCCAGGGGAGCAGTACTTC,CASSQDLFGLAGGPGEQYF
TRBV7-2,TRBD1,TRBJ1-1,TGTGCCAGCAGCACCCGACAGGGGAGGACTGAAGCTTTCTTT,CASSTRQGRTEAFF
TRBV25-1,NA,TRBJ2-1,TGTGCCAGCAACCCCGCTTCTAGGGGAAATTACAATGAGCAGTTCTTC,CASNPASRGNYNEQFF
TRBV6-1,TRBD1,TRBJ1-2,TGTGCCAGCAGTGAAGCGGGGACAGGGGTTCCTGGTGGCTACACCTTC,CASSEAGTGVPGGYTF
TRBV9,TRBD1,TRBJ1-4,TGTGCCAGCAGCGTAGGCGGGACAGGGGGCCAAAATGAAAAACTGTTTTTT,CASSVGGTGGQNEKLFF
TRBV4-1,NA,TRBJ2-7,TGCGCCAGCAGCCACACCTACGAGCAGTACTTC,CASSHTYEQYF
TRBV29-1,NA,TRBJ2-3,TGCAGCGTCGCAGTGGCGGGAAGGGTAGATACGCAGTATTTT,CSVAVAGRVDTQYF
TRBV6-1,NA,TRBJ2-4,TGTGCCAGCAGTGGGCCCACAGACTATCTAGCCAAAAACATTCAGTACTTC,CASSGPTDYLAKNIQYF
TRBV19,NA,TRBJ2-7,TGTGCCAGTAGTATTAGCCGGGAATCCTACGAGCAGTACTTC,CASSISRESYEQYF
TRBV28,NA,TRBJ1-4,TGTGCCAGCAGTTGGACATCCGGGAGAGAAAAACTGTTTTTT,CASSWTSGREKLFF
TRBV5-1,NA,TRBJ2-2,TGCGCCAGCAGCTTGGGGCAGGGCTTACCGACCGGGGAGCTGTTTTTT,CASSLGQGLPTGELFF
TRBV18,TRBD1,TRBJ1-3,TGTGCCAGCTCATTGGACAGGGCTCGCTCTGGAAACACCATATATTTT,CASSLDRARSGNTIYF
TRBV19,TRBD1,TRBJ2-7,TGTGCCAGTAGCGGGACAGGTAATCTCCCTCCCTACGAGCAGTACTTC,CASSGTGNLPPYEQYF
TRBV11-2,NA,TRBJ1-2,TGTGCCAGCAGCCCGCCGGCGGGACTTCCCCCCGGAGGGTATGGCTACACCTTC,CASSPPAGLPPGGYGYTF
TRBV27,TRBD2,TRBJ2-7,TGTGCCAGCAGTCGAAGTAGCGGGAGCTATTACGAGCAGTACTTC,CASSRSSGSYYEQYF
TRBV14,NA,TRBJ1-2,TGTGCCAGCAGCCCAAATGGACAGCATGGCTACACCTTC,CASSPNGQHGYTF
TRBV20-1,NA,TRBJ2-7,TGCAGTGCTAGAGAAGGAGACGGTCAGTACTTC,CSAREGDGQYF
TRBV6-1,TRBD2,TRBJ2-2,TGTGCCAGCAGGGGGACTAGCGGGGCCACCGGGGAGCTGTTTTTT,CASRGTSGATGELFF
TRBV30,NA,TRBJ2-5,TGTGCCTGGAGTTTAGGGGACCAAGAGACCCAGTACTTC,CAWSLGDQETQYF
TRBV5-1,NA,TRBJ1-2,TGCGCCAGCAGCCCCACACACGGGGTACGGGGCTACACCTTC,CASSPTHGVRGYTF
TRBV6-5,TRBD1,TRBJ2-7,TGTGCCAGCAGTCCCCTCGACAGGGGTGGCGAGCAGTACTTC,CASSPLDRGGEQYF